This T cell receptor (beta chain) comes out of a study of shared clonotypes between healthy human individuals (dated by TCRdb to 2018 to 2021). Concerning the study at large: The cohort included three men and a couple of women between 18 and 49 years of age. For each donor, three plates each were used for CD4 naive and CD4 memory, two plates were used for CD8 naive, and one plate was used for CD8 memory. To estimate repertoire size and how much clonotypes are shared between individuals, the study performed deep sequencing of blood TCR repertoires from five healthy adults. To increase sequencing depth and limit assay-specific biases, different laboratories used diverse techniques to prepare libraries and sequence TCR repertoires. Between about 0.85 and 9.5 billion PBMCs per donor were obtained by leukapheresis. What the authors observed across the whole study: Approximately 5% of naive CD4, more than 3% of naive CD8, roughly 2.4% of memory CD4, and 0.35% to 0.5% of memory CD8 clonotypes were shared across several donors. Pairwise subsampling led to the expectation that sequencing depth would affect the degree of clonotype sharing among donors. Because the study included only a small number of donors, the genetic and exposure-history diversity represented was limited. Sampling was limited to blood, and TCR repertoires in tissue likely differ from TCR repertoires in blood. Incomplete sequencing was indicated by rarefaction of sorted-subset datasets, despite the large sequencing depth. Naive subsets generally had larger estimated clonotype richness than memory subsets. Compared with non-shared clonotypes, clonotypes shared by all four sorted-subset donors had higher generation probabilities.

Spanning cysteine to phenylalanine, the CDR3 consists of 15 amino acids. Only the CDR3 region is kept as DNA, spanning 45 bases read in frame from base 1. V is cut back by 5 bases and J by 0 bases, with 4 bases in the junction unmatched. The germline V gene encodes CDR1 SNHLY and CDR2 FYNNEI. TCR CDR3 regions were amplified from genomic DNA by multiplex PCR using the deep immunoSEQ assay. Extracted genomic DNA from each cell subset was spread evenly across all wells of several immunoSEQ 96-well plates, with each plate serving as a replicate. Each replicate PCR for sorted subsets received about 200 ng genomic DNA, equal to tens of thousands of T cell genomes. Purified libraries were measured with a Qubit 3.0 fluorometer, size-checked on a Bioanalyzer 2100, and measured again with the KAPA Library Quantification kit. Each immunoSEQ 96-well plate was sequenced on its own single-read 150-cycle Illumina NextSeq 550 flow cell. The published analysis was carried out like this. Because only junctional sequences without quality scores were contained in the immunoSEQ output, filtering matching that applied to full-length reads could not be performed. Sequences were annotated with PyIR, a Python wrapper for IgBLAST v1.9, and V/J genes and CDR3 were assigned using IMGT germline references. Reads were filtered out if the reads had weak V/J assignments (E-value above 1e-6), no CDR3, stop codons, out-of-frame junctions, or ambiguous translated residues. V3J clonotypes were defined as sequences sharing the same inferred V gene, J gene, and CDR3 amino acid sequence. Percentage overlap between repertoires was computed as shared unique clonotypes divided by the size of the smaller repertoire. RTK rarefaction, the Chao1 estimator, and Recon v2.1 estimates of unobserved clonotypes were used to assess repertoire richness. For all TCRbeta clonotypes obtained by the gDNA method from a handful of donors, generation probabilities were computed with OLGA. TCRdb's version of the immuneACCESS table is confined to in-frame rearrangements and falls short of the full clone set. An unresolved V gene accounts for under half of the shortfall where checked; the remainder is of unknown origin. V and J calls and clone size are those listed in that table; D and trimming were worked out from the DNA. This sample has about 2 million clones in its table, and 85% to 95% of those were observed once. The top ten constitute 0.13% of the sample.

As regards this clone: No antigen is known for it. Base qualities are not provided; no much larger clone lies one nucleotide away.

The donors were healthy, HIV-negative adults who had no recently reported acute infections or vaccinations. Every donor was a Caucasian adult living in Nashville, Tennessee, USA. CD4+ T cells were enriched through magnetic negative selection, after which naive cells were positively selected on CD45RA and the remaining negative fraction served as the memory subset. Blood was collected by leukapheresis, and PBMCs were isolated by Ficoll-Histopaque density gradient centrifugation and then cryopreserved in liquid nitrogen vapor phase. Analytical flow cytometry was used to check the purity and quantity of each magnetically sorted T cell population. Genomic DNA was isolated from each sorted fraction and quantified by UV absorbance on a Nanodrop 2000c.

The specimen was naive CD4+ T cells sorted from blood. In light of the paper, this sample's cell subset or site label describes: CD45RA+ positively selected. The sequence was obtained from a man between 18 and 35 years old in good health. The chain was built from TRBV2 and TRBJ1-3, and 7 bases in between align with TRBD1. CDR3 region: CASSLQGISGNTIYF. The DNA sequence is given as TGTGCCAGCAGTTTACAGGGGATCTCTGGAAACACCATATATTTT.